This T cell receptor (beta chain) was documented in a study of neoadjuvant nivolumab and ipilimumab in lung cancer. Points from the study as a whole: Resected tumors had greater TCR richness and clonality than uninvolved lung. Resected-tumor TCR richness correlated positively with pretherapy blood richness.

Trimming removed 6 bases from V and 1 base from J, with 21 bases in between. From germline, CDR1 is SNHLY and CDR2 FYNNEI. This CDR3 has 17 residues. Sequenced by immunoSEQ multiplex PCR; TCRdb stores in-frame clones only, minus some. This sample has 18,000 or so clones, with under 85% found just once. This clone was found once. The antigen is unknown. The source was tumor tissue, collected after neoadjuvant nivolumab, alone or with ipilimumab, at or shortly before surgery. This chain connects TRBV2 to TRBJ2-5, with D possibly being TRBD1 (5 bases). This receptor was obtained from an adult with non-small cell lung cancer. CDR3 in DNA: TGTGCCAGCAGGGCAACCCTTTTCAGGGTCGGCCAAGAGACCCAGTACTTC. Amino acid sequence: CASRATLFRVGQETQYF.